The source of this TCR beta chain is a study of cytomegalovirus exposure and HLA in healthy donors. Study-wide findings and caveats: There were 150 to 200 TCR beta chains listed as cytomegalovirus-associated. More clonal expansion characterized HLA-associated TCR beta chains than equally common others in a later analysis.

The CDR3 is made up of 14 amino acids. With 4 bases clipped from V and 7 bases from J, the junction kept 9 bases outside the gene matches. In germline, CDR1 is SGHNT, CDR2 YYREEE (reference sequence). In the PCR, 60 Vbeta and 13 Jbeta primers were used. The repertoire was sequenced with immunoSEQ multiplex PCR; TCRdb's copy has only in-frame clones and lacks some. The top ten clones hold 2.6% of a sample with roughly 200,000 clones, just under 70% of them seen once. A remark on this clone: The target antigen is unknown.

The chain combines TRBV5-4 with TRBJ1-1, with 8 nucleotides matching TRBD1. Sequenced input: PBMCs. This sequence originates from a man aged 40-49 years in good health and CMV-seropositive. In DNA, the CDR3 is TGTGCCAGCAGCACAAACAGGGGGTTTGGTGAAGCTTTCTTT. Its protein product is CASSTNRGFGEAFF.